Below, 14 T cell receptor beta chains from the same sample are listed, as sequenced in a study of OX40 agonist ivuxolimab in advanced cancers. The method was immunoSEQ multiplex PCR; TCRdb's version includes in-frame clones alone and lacks a portion of them. The table lists over 80,000 clones, around 85% of them singletons. This specimen was CD4+ or CD8+ T cells sorted from blood, taken in a trial of the OX40 agonist ivuxolimab. The receptors derive from an adult with an advanced solid tumor such as melanoma, head and neck, liver or kidney cancer.

The genes are TRBV30 and TRBJ1-3; perhaps TRBD1 as D (5 bases). The CDR3 runs to 12 residues. The germline CDR1 and CDR2 sequences are GTSNPN and SVGIG (reference sequence). In DNA form, the CDR3 reads TGTGGACTTCGGAGGGGTCTCGGGGCCATATATTTT. This sequence encodes CGLRRGLGAIYF.

This chain connects TRBV9 to TRBJ2-5; 9 bases fit TRBD2. The CDR3 contains 13 residues. V gave up 4 bases and J gave up 5 bases; unmatched junction bases: 3. The V gene's germline CDR1 is SGDLS and CDR2 YYNGEE. The CDR3 DNA reads TGTGCCAGCAGCATAAGCGGGAGGGAGACCCAGTACTTC. Translation: CASSISGRETQYF.

This clone was detected ten times or more. This chain uses TRBV10-1 with TRBJ1-1; D not certain. Germline values: CDR1 WNHNN, CDR2 SYGVQD (reference sequence). The CDR3 sequence is 12 residues long. The germline V and J ends were trimmed by 7 bases and 1 base, with 7 bases remaining between them. The CDR3 DNA reads TGCGCCAGCAATTCGGGGAACACTGAAGCTTTCTTT. Protein sequence: CASNSGNTEAFF.

The rearrangement links TRBV7-3 to TRBJ2-3, with 8 bases aligning to TRBD1. Germline V lookup: CDR1 SGHTA, CDR2 FQGTGA. Germline trimming cut 2 bases from V and 2 bases from J; bases unmatched to any gene: 3. This CDR3 has 15 amino acids. The CDR3 nucleotides read TGTGCCAGCAGCTTAGACAGGGGACACACAGATACGCAGTATTTT. Its protein is CASSLDRGHTDTQYF.

This clone came up once. This chain joins TRBV7-2 and TRBJ1-5; 8 nucleotides line up with TRBD1. Per the germline V gene, CDR1 is SGHTA and CDR2 is FQGNSA. The junction had 8 bases not matched to a gene; V was cut back by 5 bases and J by 2 bases. CDR3 size: 16 residues. CDR3 sequence reads: CASSLGGDRRNQPQHF. The CDR3 DNA is TGTGCCAGCAGCCTTGGAGGGGACAGGCGCAATCAGCCCCAGCATTTT.

This chain connects TRBV5-4 to TRBJ2-5, with 10 bases aligning to TRBD2. The CDR3 is made up of 15 amino acids. V shed 4 bases, J shed 2 bases, and the junction held 5 bases outside the gene matches. In germline, CDR1 is SGHNT, CDR2 YYREEE (reference sequence). The CDR3, as DNA: TGTGCCAGCAGCACGACTAGCGGGTCACAAGAGACCCAGTACTTC. It specifies CASSTTSGSQETQYF.

The V gene is TRBV30, the J gene TRBJ1-5; tentative D call: TRBD1 (5 bases). CDR3 length equals 15 residues. Trimming cost V 0 bases and J 0 bases, with 9 bases left between them. Germline assignment: CDR1 GTSNPN and CDR2 SVGIG (reference sequence). This chain's CDR3 is CAWSVEGHSNQPQHF. The DNA of the CDR3 is TGTGCCTGGAGTGTAGAGGGGCATAGCAATCAGCCCCAGCATTTT.

V usage is TRBV6-1 and J usage is TRBJ2-1; TRBD2 agrees at 7 bases. From germline, CDR1 is MNHNS and CDR2 SASEGT. The CDR3 is 14 amino acids. Unmatched junction bases numbered 10, after V lost 7 bases and J lost 7 bases. The CDR3 region is CASKGWEGLNEQFF. In nucleotides, the CDR3 is TGTGCCAGCAAGGGGTGGGAGGGCCTGAATGAGCAGTTCTTC.

This clone showed up just once. The chain has TRBV6-1 and TRBJ1-3; the D is unclear. The CDR3 is made up of 14 amino acids. Deletions cut 8 bases from V and 0 bases from J, with 11 bases between. Germline loops: CDR1 MNHNS, CDR2 SASEGT. CDR3 DNA sequence: TGTGCCAGCGCGGGAGTACTCTCTGGAAACACCATATATTTT. Translating gives CASAGVLSGNTIYF.

This sequence joins TRBV29-1 and TRBJ2-7; no firm D call. The CDR3 totals 11 residues. V lost 7 bases to trimming and J lost 4 bases, with 11 bases between them. The germline V gene has CDR1 SQVTM and CDR2 ANQGSEA. The CDR3 DNA reads TGCAGCGCCTCGGCATCATACGAGCAGTACTTC. This sequence encodes CSASASYEQYF.

The chain joins TRBV11-3 to TRBJ2-5; D unresolved. Deletions cut 3 bases from V and 5 bases from J, with 4 bases between. The CDR3 has 11 residues. The germline V gene has CDR1 SGHNT and CDR2 YENEEA. The CDR3 loop reads CASSLEETQYF. In nucleotides, the CDR3 is TGTGCCAGCAGCTTGGAGGAGACCCAGTACTTC.

This clone was seen just once. The J gene is TRBJ1-5, the V gene TRBV12-5, with a tentative D call TRBD1 (5 bases). The CDR3 extends over 13 amino acids. V lost 9 bases, J lost 0 bases, and 9 bases lay in between. The germline CDR1 and CDR2 sequences are LGHNT and FRNRAP. Here the CDR3 reads CASGHSSNQPQHF. CDR3 DNA sequence: TGTGCTAGCGGACATTCTAGCAATCAGCCCCAGCATTTT.

This chain joins TRBV9 and TRBJ2-2, with 9 bases matching TRBD1. Germline V gene data show CDR1 as SGDLS and CDR2 as YYNGEE. V was pared by 4 bases and J by 4 bases, with 5 bases of the junction left unmatched. The CDR3 loop spans 15 amino acids. CDR3 DNA: TGTGCCAGCAGCTCCGGGACAGGGCCCACCGGGGAGCTGTTTTTT. As protein: CASSSGTGPTGELFF. Full variable domain (missing parts from reference TRBV9 and TRBJ2-2): DSGVTQTPKHLITATGQRVTLRCSPRSGDLSVYWYQQSLDQGLQFLIQYYNGEERAKGNILERFSAQQFPDLHSELNLSSLELGDSALYFCASSSGTGPTGELFFGEGSRLTVL.

The J gene is TRBJ2-2, the V gene TRBV11-3; D remains unclear. The germline gives CDR1 SGHNT, CDR2 YENEEA. The CDR3 consists of 15 residues. V gave up 4 bases and J gave up 4 bases, with 13 bases separating them. DNA of the CDR3: TGTGCCAGCAGCTCACTGTGGGCGCGCACCGGGGAGCTGTTTTTT. Translation gives CASSSLWARTGELFF. The full variable domain, with the rest looked up from reference TRBV11-3 and TRBJ2-2, is EAGVVQSPRYKIIEKKQPVAFWCNPISGHNTLYWYLQNLGQGPELLIRYENEEAVDDSQLPKDRFSAERLKGVDSTLKIQPAELGDSAVYLCASSSLWARTGELFFGEGSRLTVL.